Presented here are 7 T cell receptor beta chains from one specimen sequenced in a study of beta chain features in type 1 diabetes. cDNA synthesis used the whole RNA isolate, giving expressed TCRB sequences. TCRdb's table, derived via immunoSEQ multiplex PCR, lists solely in-frame clones and lacks some. The repertoire includes fewer than 550,000 clones, roughly 10% of them detected once, and over 0.04% sits in the top ten. Input material: naive CD4+ T cells from blood. The source is a woman under 30 in good health.

This clone was recorded a few times. CDR3 residues: CASSYSRTGFGQYF. In DNA form, the CDR3 reads TGTGCCAGCAGCTACTCCAGGACAGGGTTTGGGCAGTACTTC. The V gene is TRBV14, the J gene TRBJ2-7; TRBD1 matches 8 bases. Germline values: CDR1 SGHDN, CDR2 FVKESK. With 5 bases clipped from V and 9 bases from J, the junction kept 12 bases outside the gene matches. This CDR3 is 14 amino acids long.

The chain recombines TRBV18 with TRBJ2-7; 7 bases map to TRBD1. The CDR3 is 13 amino acids. V lost 3 bases to trimming and J lost 7 bases; unmatched junction nucleotides: 6. Germline assignment: CDR1 KGHSH and CDR2 LQKENI. The CDR3 spells CASSPNTGVEQYF. The CDR3 coding sequence is TGTGCCAGCTCACCGAATACAGGGGTGGAGCAGTACTTC.

This clone came up a few times. The rearrangement links TRBV7-2 to TRBJ2-3; D is perhaps TRBD1 (5 bases). V dropped 4 bases and J dropped 2 bases, with 16 bases sitting between them. This CDR3 contains 16 residues. Germline values: CDR1 SGHTA, CDR2 FQGNSA. The CDR3 here is CASSSKKGSPTDTQYF. CDR3 sequence (DNA): TGTGCCAGCAGCTCGAAGAAGGGGTCGCCCACAGATACGCAGTATTTT.

Note on this clone: This sample includes further DNA sequences coding for the same CDR3. This chain joins TRBV15 and TRBJ1-4; 9 nucleotides line up with TRBD1. The CDR3 consists of 14 residues. The germline V gene has CDR1 LNHNV and CDR2 YYDKDF (reference sequence). The V gene end was trimmed by 3 bases and the J gene end by 7 bases; junction bases not matched to a gene: 3. The CDR3 here is CATSRGQGGEKLFF. The CDR3 DNA sequence: TGTGCCACCAGCAGGGGACAGGGAGGTGAAAAACTGTTTTTT.

This chain links TRBV10-3 with TRBJ2-7, with 8 bases aligning to TRBD1. Germline V gives CDR1 ENHRY, CDR2 SYGVKD. There are 13 residues in the CDR3. The V and J ends lost 9 bases and 3 bases, in that order; junction bases with no gene match: 7. This CDR3 is CAINSGGSYEQYF. DNA for the CDR3: TGTGCCATAAACTCAGGGGGCAGCTACGAGCAGTACTTC.

The CDR3 coding sequence is TGTGCCAGCAGCTATCGGGACAGGACTACCAAACTGTTTTTT. This encodes CASSYRDRTTKLFF. V usage is TRBV5-4 and J usage is TRBJ1-4; 8 bases are shared with TRBD1. The CDR3 loop spans 14 amino acids. The germline V gene has CDR1 SGHNT and CDR2 YYREEE (reference sequence). V trimming: 3 bases; J trimming: 11 bases; junction bases outside the gene matches: 9.

This sequence joins TRBV5-1 and TRBJ1-2; 7 bases are shared with TRBD1. With V trimmed by 3 bases and J by 4 bases, 3 bases remained unmatched. Germline loops: CDR1 SGHRS, CDR2 YFSETQ. The length of the CDR3 is 13 residues. The DNA for the CDR3 is TGCGCCAGCAGCTCGGGACAGCCCTATGGCTACACCTTC. Translating it yields CASSSGQPYGYTF.